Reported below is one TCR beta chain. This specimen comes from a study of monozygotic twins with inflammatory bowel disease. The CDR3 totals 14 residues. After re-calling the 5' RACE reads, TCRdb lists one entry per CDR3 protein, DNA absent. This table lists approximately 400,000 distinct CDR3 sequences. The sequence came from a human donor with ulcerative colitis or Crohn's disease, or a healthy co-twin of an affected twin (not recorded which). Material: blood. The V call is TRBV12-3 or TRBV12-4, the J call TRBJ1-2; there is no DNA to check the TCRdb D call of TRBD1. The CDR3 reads CASSFGGPNYGYTF.